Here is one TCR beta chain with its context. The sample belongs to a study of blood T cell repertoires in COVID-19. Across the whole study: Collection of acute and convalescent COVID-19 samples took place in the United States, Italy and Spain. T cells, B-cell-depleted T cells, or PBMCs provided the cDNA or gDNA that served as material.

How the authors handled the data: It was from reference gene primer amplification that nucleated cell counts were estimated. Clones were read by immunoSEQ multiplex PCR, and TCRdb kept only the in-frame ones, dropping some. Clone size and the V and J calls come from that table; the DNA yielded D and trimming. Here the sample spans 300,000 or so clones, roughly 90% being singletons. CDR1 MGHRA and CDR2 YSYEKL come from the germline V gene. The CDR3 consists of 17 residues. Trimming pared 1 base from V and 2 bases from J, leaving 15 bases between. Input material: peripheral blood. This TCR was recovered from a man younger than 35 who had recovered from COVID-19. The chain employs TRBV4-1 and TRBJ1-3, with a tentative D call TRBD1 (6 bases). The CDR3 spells CASSQGVLGGAGNTIYF. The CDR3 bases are TGCGCCAGCAGCCAAGGAGTCTTAGGGGGGGCTGGAAACACCATATATTTT.